Sequencing of this TCR beta chain was carried out in a study of T cells in Graves' hyperthyroidism and ophthalmopathy. Study information: Specimen type is peripheral blood, collected at initial diagnosis prior to any treatment.

TCR beta CDR3 sequences were amplified from RNA transcripts. Using the HTBI primer set, a first-round RT-PCR was run on the TCR CDR3. TCRdb recomputed calls from the multiplex PCR reads with MiXCR, one row per CDR3 protein. The profile shows fewer than 500,000 distinct CDR3 sequences, 13% of them singletons. This clonotype was found a few times. The CDR3 is 16 amino acids. CDR1 and CDR2 from the germline V gene are MGHRA and YSYEKL. Trimming took off 1 base at V and 9 bases at J, with 21 bases between the two ends. This clonotype was obtained from a man younger than 45 with Graves' hyperthyroidism that later progressed to Graves' ophthalmopathy. The sequenced material came from blood. The chain employs TRBV4-1 and TRBJ2-5, with D possibly matching TRBD2 (5 bases). The CDR3 nucleotides read TGCGCCAGCAGCCAAGCGGAGGTTCGGTCGCAACGGGCCCAGTACTTC. This gives the protein CASSQAEVRSQRAQYF.